Listed here are 26 T cell receptor beta chains from one sample, sequenced in a study of CD8 T cells in Susac syndrome. The RNA input was roughly 0.45 to 1 ug, and it was reverse transcribed with random hexamers. Each CDR3 protein is one row after TCRdb ran MiXCR on the immunoSEQ multiplex PCR reads. The data show over 150,000 distinct CDR3 sequences, about 95% seen once. The sequencing input was CD4+ T cells from PBMCs. These receptors were obtained from a human donor with multiple sclerosis.

The chain uses TRBV18 and TRBJ1-2; D is unclear. Trimming removed 1 base from V and 5 bases from J, with 8 bases in between. The CDR3 loop spans 13 amino acids. Germline values: CDR1 KGHSH, CDR2 LQKENI. CDR3 DNA sequence: TGTGCCAGCTCACCACATCAGTCGTATGGCTACACCTTC. It is translated as CASSPHQSYGYTF. Complete variable domain (other parts from reference TRBV18 and TRBJ1-2): NAGVMQNPRHLVRRRGQEARLRCSPMKGHSHVYWYRQLPEEGLKFMVYLQKENIIDESGMPKERFSAEFPKEGPSILRIQQVVRGDSAAYFCASSPHQSYGYTFGSGTRLTVV.

V gene TRBV20-1 combines with J gene TRBJ2-5; maybe TRBD1 (6 bases). Trimming took off 6 bases at V and 5 bases at J, with 19 bases between the two ends. The CDR3 runs to 14 residues. Germline V lookup: CDR1 DFQATT, CDR2 SNEGSKA (reference sequence). The CDR3: CSAPTRQGGETQYF. The CDR3 coding sequence is TGCAGTGCCCCGACCCGCCAAGGGGGTGAGACCCAGTACTTC.

V usage is TRBV5-1 and J usage is TRBJ2-7; D unresolved. Trimming left V 2 bases short and J 2 bases short, with 8 bases between. The CDR3 spans 13 residues. Germline V gene lookup returns CDR1 SGHRS and CDR2 YFSETQ. The CDR3: CASSFTEAYEQYF. CDR3 coding DNA: TGCGCCAGCAGCTTTACTGAAGCCTACGAGCAGTACTTC.

J is TRBJ1-2 and V is TRBV20-1; 8 bases map to TRBD1. Per the germline V gene, CDR1 is DFQATT and CDR2 is SNEGSKA (reference sequence). The CDR3 is 16 amino acids. With 0 bases clipped from V and 4 bases from J, the junction kept 10 bases outside the gene matches. For the CDR3, the DNA is TGCAGTGCTAGAGATCTTGAAACAGGGGGAGGCTATGGCTACACCTTC. Translating gives CSARDLETGGGYGYTF.

This CDR3 is CASSYRGDEAFF. The CDR3 DNA follows: TGTGCCAGCAGTTACAGGGGGGATGAAGCTTTCTTT. The rearrangement uses TRBV6-5 and TRBJ1-1; D might be TRBD1 (6 bases). The CDR3 runs to 12 residues. The germline V gene has CDR1 MNHEY and CDR2 SVGAGI. The ends were cut back, 2 bases at V and 7 bases at J, with 8 bases in the middle.

V is TRBV25-1 and J is TRBJ2-7; D not certain. Trimming took 1 base from V and 2 from J, leaving 9 bases between them. Germline V gene lookup returns CDR1 MGHDK and CDR2 SYGVNS. The CDR3 spans 14 residues. CDR3 DNA sequence: TGTGCCAGCAGTGAATTTAACACTGCCTACGAGCAGTACTTC. This gives the protein CASSEFNTAYEQYF.

This chain links TRBV19 with TRBJ2-5; either TRBD1 or TRBD2 may supply D (6 bases each). Looked up from germline, CDR1 is LNHDA and CDR2 is SQIVND (reference sequence). The CDR3 spans 14 residues. Deletions cut 6 bases from V and 5 bases from J, with 16 bases between. The CDR3 sequence is CASRTSRGRETQYF. The CDR3 bases are TGTGCCAGTAGGACATCCCGGGGGCGGGAGACCCAGTACTTC.

The V gene is TRBV20-1, the J gene TRBJ1-3, with a possible D match to TRBD1 (6 bases). With 3 bases removed from V and 0 bases from J, the gap between germline ends came to 12 bases. The germline V gene has CDR1 DFQATT and CDR2 SNEGSKA (reference sequence). The CDR3 runs to 15 residues. CDR3 sequence (DNA): TGCAGTGCTAGCCCACAGGGAGTCTCTGGAAACACCATATATTTT. It codes for CSASPQGVSGNTIYF.

CDR3 DNA: TGTGCCTCCCAACCCCTGGTTGCTGAAGCTTTCTTT. This sequence encodes CASQPLVAEAFF. The rearrangement uses TRBV30 and TRBJ1-1; D call uncertain. Germline V lookup: CDR1 GTSNPN, CDR2 SVGIG (reference sequence). Between the trimmed V and J ends, which lost 7 bases and 6 bases, there was a span of 15 bases. The CDR3 totals 12 residues.

The CDR3 is CASSEMAVEAFF. For the CDR3, the DNA is TGTGCCAGCAGTGAAATGGCAGTTGAAGCTTTCTTT. The chain couples TRBV2 to TRBJ1-1, with D hard to call. CDR1 and CDR2 (germline): SNHLY, FYNNEI. The CDR3 sequence is 12 residues long. Trimming left V 2 bases short and J 7 bases short, with 8 bases between. Full variable domain (outside the CDR3, taken from reference TRBV2 and TRBJ1-1): EPEVTQTPSHQVTQMGQEVILRCVPISNHLYFYWYRQILGQKVEFLVSFYNNEISEKSEIFDDQFSVERPDGSNFTLKIRSTKLEDSAMYFCASSEMAVEAFFGQGTRLTVV.

V usage is TRBV20-1 and J usage is TRBJ2-3; TRBD2 matches 8 bases. The CDR3 extends over 13 amino acids. Germline V gives CDR1 DFQATT, CDR2 SNEGSKA (reference sequence). The V and J ends lost 6 bases and 5 bases, in that order; junction bases with no gene match: 7. The CDR3 sequence is CSARTSLGDTQYF. In DNA form, the CDR3 reads TGCAGTGCCAGGACTAGCTTGGGAGATACGCAGTATTTT.

The J gene is TRBJ2-7, the V gene TRBV7-8; tentatively, D is TRBD1 (6 bases). Looked up from germline, CDR1 is SGHVS and CDR2 is FQNEAQ. The CDR3 covers 12 residues. With 7 bases removed from V and 6 bases from J, the gap between germline ends came to 13 bases. CDR3 in amino acids: CASTTLGGEQYF. The CDR3 DNA reads as TGTGCCAGCACCACTCTAGGGGGCGAGCAGTACTTC.

This sequence joins TRBV23-1 and TRBJ2-7; the match to TRBD1 covers 7 bases. TRBV23-1 is classed as an ORF, of uncertain function. Trimming at V came to 0 bases and at J to 6 bases, leaving 8 bases not matched to a gene. The length of the CDR3 is 15 residues. The CDR3 sequence is CASSQSRRQGGEQYF. The CDR3 DNA reads TGCGCCAGCAGTCAATCGCGGAGACAGGGCGGCGAGCAGTACTTC.

This clonotype showed up just a few times. V is TRBV29-1 and J is TRBJ2-7, with D possibly TRBD2 on 5 matching bases. Germline CDR1 and CDR2: SQVTM and ANQGSEA. Trimming shortened V by 4 bases and J by 3 bases, and 10 bases separated the two germline ends. The CDR3 runs 12 residues. The CDR3 here is CSVAGIDYEQYF. The CDR3 nucleotides are TGCAGCGTTGCCGGGATCGACTACGAGCAGTACTTC.

The rearrangement links TRBV20-1 to TRBJ1-1; D remains ambiguous. The CDR3 is 12 amino acids. With 5 bases removed from V and 6 bases from J, the gap between germline ends came to 13 bases. Germline CDR1 DFQATT, CDR2 SNEGSKA (reference sequence). The CDR3 is CSAFDEVAEAFF. The DNA for the CDR3 is TGCAGTGCTTTTGATGAAGTGGCTGAAGCTTTCTTT.

The table lists this clonotype with a count of one. J is TRBJ1-1 and V is TRBV5-4; 10 bases fit TRBD1. The CDR3 contains 12 residues. V dropped 5 bases and J dropped 11; count of bases not matched to a gene: 6. Germline CDR1 SGHNT, CDR2 YYREEE (reference sequence). The CDR3 DNA reads TGTGCCAGCAGTTCAGAGGACAGGGGGGCTTTCTTT. Protein product: CASSSEDRGAFF.

The V and J genes are TRBV20-1 and TRBJ2-2; D is possibly TRBD2 (6 bases). Trimming stripped 3 bases from V and 0 bases from J, with 8 bases between. Germline V lookup: CDR1 DFQATT, CDR2 SNEGSKA (reference sequence). This CDR3 spans 14 amino acids. Written as DNA, the CDR3 is TGCAGTGCTAGGGGGACTGCGAACACCGGGGAGCTGTTTTTT. It specifies CSARGTANTGELFF.

This chain uses TRBV12-3 or TRBV12-4 with TRBJ1-1; 9 bases match TRBD1. CDR3 length equals 14 residues. V shed 6 bases, J shed 4 bases, and the junction held 6 bases outside the gene matches. The CDR3 DNA is TGTGCCAGCAGGGAGACAGGGGGGAGCACTGAAGCTTTCTTT. Its protein is CASRETGGSTEAFF.

The chain has TRBV3-1 and TRBJ1-2, with unresolved D. Looked up from germline, CDR1 is LGHDT and CDR2 is YNNKEL (reference sequence). The V end lost 0 bases, the J end lost 7 bases, and 12 bases lay between the germline ends. The CDR3 spans 14 residues. This CDR3 is CASSQDRRRGGYTF. In nucleotides, the CDR3 is TGTGCCAGCAGCCAAGATCGCCGTCGTGGTGGCTACACCTTC.

The V call is TRBV30, the J call TRBJ1-1; weak D call: TRBD1 (5 bases). Per germline, CDR1 GTSNPN and CDR2 SVGIG (reference sequence). Trimming took 1 base from V and 3 from J, leaving 9 bases between them. This CDR3 spans 13 amino acids. In DNA, the CDR3 is TGTGCCTGGAGTGGGCAGGGATACACTGAAGCTTTCTTT. Translated, it gives CAWSGQGYTEAFF.

The J gene is TRBJ1-1, the V gene TRBV29-1, with TRBD1 matching 8 bases. Germline assignment: CDR1 SQVTM and CDR2 ANQGSEA. The length of the CDR3 is 14 residues. V trimming: 4 bases; J trimming: 3 bases; junction bases outside the gene matches: 7. CDR3 nucleotides: TGCAGCGTTGCCCAGGGGGCATATGACACTGAAGCTTTCTTT. It translates to CSVAQGAYDTEAFF.

J is TRBJ1-2 and V is TRBV30; D remains unclear. V lost 3 bases and J lost 5, with 13 bases in between. The CDR3 contains 13 residues. The V gene's germline CDR1 is GTSNPN and CDR2 SVGIG (reference sequence). In nucleotides, the CDR3 is TGTGCCTGGAGCGCTTTCTCGACTTATGGCTACACCTTC. Translating gives CAWSAFSTYGYTF.

This clonotype was counted only a few times. The chain recombines TRBV29-1 with TRBJ2-3; 10 bases are shared with TRBD2. The V gene end was trimmed by 4 bases and the J gene end by 3 bases; junction bases not matched to a gene: 7. The germline V gene has CDR1 SQVTM and CDR2 ANQGSEA. The CDR3 runs 15 residues. The CDR3 DNA follows: TGCAGCGTTGCCGTCCTTAGCGGGAGGACAGATACGCAGTATTTT. This encodes CSVAVLSGRTDTQYF.

This clonotype was seen only a few times. The rearrangement uses TRBV6-5 and TRBJ2-7; D gene ambiguous. The CDR3 sequence is 11 residues long. The ends were cut back, 0 bases at V and 6 bases at J, with 3 bases in the middle. Germline assignment: CDR1 MNHEY and CDR2 SVGAGI. The CDR3 region has the DNA TGTGCCAGCAGTTACTCGGCCGAGCAGTACTTC. Its protein product is CASSYSAEQYF.

This chain links TRBV5-1 with TRBJ1-2; D gene ambiguous. V was cut by 3 bases and J by 4 bases, with 10 bases left in between. Germline V gene data show CDR1 as SGHRS and CDR2 as YFSETQ. This CDR3 has 13 amino acids. CDR3 amino acids: CASSSPTRYGYTF. In DNA, the CDR3 is TGCGCCAGCAGCTCCCCTACCCGCTATGGCTACACCTTC.

This chain connects TRBV3-1 to TRBJ2-1; D is unclear. The germline CDR1 and CDR2 sequences are LGHDT and YNNKEL (reference sequence). The CDR3 is made up of 12 amino acids. V was shortened by 0 bases and J by 12 bases, with 9 bases between the two germline ends. DNA of the CDR3: TGTGCCAGCAGCCAAGATCACATTGTGCAGTTCTTC. It encodes CASSQDHIVQFF.